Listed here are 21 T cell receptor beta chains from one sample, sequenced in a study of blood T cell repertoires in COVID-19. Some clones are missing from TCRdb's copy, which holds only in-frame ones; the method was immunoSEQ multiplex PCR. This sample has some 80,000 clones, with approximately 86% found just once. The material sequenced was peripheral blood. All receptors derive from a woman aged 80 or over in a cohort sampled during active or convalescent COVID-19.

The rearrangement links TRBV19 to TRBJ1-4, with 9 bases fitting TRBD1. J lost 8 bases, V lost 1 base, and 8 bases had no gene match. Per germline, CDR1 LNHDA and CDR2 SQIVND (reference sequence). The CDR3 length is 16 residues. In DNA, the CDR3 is TGTGCCAGTAGTATAGCCCAGACAGGGGGAGCGGAAAAACTGTTTTTT. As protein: CASSIAQTGGAEKLFF. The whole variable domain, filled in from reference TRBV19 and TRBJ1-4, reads DGGITQSPKYLFRKEGQNVTLSCEQNLNHDAMYWYRQDPGQGLRLIYYSQIVNDFQKGDIAEGYSVSREKKESFPLTVTSAQKNPTAFYLCASSIAQTGGAEKLFFGSGTQLSVL.

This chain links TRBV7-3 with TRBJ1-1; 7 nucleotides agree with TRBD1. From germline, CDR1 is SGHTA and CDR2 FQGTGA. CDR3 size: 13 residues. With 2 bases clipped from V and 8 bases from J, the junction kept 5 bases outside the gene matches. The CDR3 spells CASSLEVQGEAFF. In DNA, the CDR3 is TGTGCCAGCAGCTTAGAAGTACAGGGGGAAGCTTTCTTT.

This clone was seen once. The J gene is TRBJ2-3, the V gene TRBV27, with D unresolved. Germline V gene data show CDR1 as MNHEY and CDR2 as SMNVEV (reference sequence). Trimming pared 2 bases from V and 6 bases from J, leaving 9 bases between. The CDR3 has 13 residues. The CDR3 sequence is CASSLLHGDTQYF. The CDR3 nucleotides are TGTGCCAGCAGTTTACTCCACGGGGATACGCAGTATTTT.

The CDR3 DNA reads as TGTGCCAGTCACCCCCTCTCAGGGGACACAGATACGCAGTATTTT. Its translation: CASHPLSGDTDTQYF. The chain joins TRBV27 to TRBJ2-3; a possible D gene is TRBD1 (6 bases). Deletions cut 9 bases from V and 2 bases from J, with 18 bases between. Germline CDR1 reads MNHEY; CDR2 reads SMNVEV (reference sequence). The CDR3 sequence is 15 residues long.

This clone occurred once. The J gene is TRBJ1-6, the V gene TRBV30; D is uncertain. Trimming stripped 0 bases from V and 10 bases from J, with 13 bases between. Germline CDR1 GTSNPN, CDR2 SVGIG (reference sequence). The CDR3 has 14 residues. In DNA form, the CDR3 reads TGTGCCTGGAGTGTAACGGGGTATTACTCACCCCTCCACTTT. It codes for CAWSVTGYYSPLHF.

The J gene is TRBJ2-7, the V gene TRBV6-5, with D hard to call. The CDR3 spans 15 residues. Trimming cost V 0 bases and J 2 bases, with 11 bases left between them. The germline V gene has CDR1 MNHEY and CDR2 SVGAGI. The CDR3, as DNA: TGTGCCAGCAGTTACTCGTTAGGAGAACCCTACGAGCAGTACTTC. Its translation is CASSYSLGEPYEQYF.

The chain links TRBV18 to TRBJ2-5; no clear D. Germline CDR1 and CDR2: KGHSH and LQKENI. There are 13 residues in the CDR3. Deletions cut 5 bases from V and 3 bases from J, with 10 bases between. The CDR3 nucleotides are TGTGCCAGCTCATTCCGACTTGAAGAGACCCAGTACTTC. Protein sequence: CASSFRLEETQYF.

In DNA form, the CDR3 reads TGTGCCTGGAGTGTAGGGGCGGGAGGGCGAGAGACCCAGTACTTC. This translates into CAWSVGAGGRETQYF. V gene TRBV30 combines with J gene TRBJ2-5, with 9 bases lining up with TRBD2. CDR1 GTSNPN and CDR2 SVGIG come from the germline V gene (reference sequence). The V gene end was trimmed by 0 bases and the J gene end by 4 bases; junction bases not matched to a gene: 6. The CDR3 has 15 residues. The variable domain in full, with the rest retrieved from reference TRBV30 and TRBJ2-5, is SQTIHQWPATLVQPVGSPLSLECTVEGTSNPNLYWYRQAAGRGLQLLFYSVGIGQISSEVPQNLSASRPQDRQFILSSKKLLLSDSGFYLCAWSVGAGGRETQYFGPGTRLLVL.

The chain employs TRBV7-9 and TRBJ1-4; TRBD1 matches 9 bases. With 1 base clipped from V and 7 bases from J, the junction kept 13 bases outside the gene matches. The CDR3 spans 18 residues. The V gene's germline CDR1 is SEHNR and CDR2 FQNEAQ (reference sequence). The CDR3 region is CASSLEGSNRGRGEKLFF. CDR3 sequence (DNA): TGTGCCAGCAGCTTAGAAGGGTCTAACAGGGGGCGCGGTGAAAAACTGTTTTTT.

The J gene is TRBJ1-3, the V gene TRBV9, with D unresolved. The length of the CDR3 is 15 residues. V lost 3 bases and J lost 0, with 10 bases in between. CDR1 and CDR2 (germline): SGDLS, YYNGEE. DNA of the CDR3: TGTGCCAGCAGCGCGGACGGACTCTCTGGAAACACCATATATTTT. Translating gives CASSADGLSGNTIYF.

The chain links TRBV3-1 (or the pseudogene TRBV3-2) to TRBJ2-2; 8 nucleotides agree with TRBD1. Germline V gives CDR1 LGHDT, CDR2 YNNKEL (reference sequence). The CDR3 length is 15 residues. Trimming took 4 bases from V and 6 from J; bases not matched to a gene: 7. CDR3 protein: CASSPSDRVAGELFF. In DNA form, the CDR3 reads TGTGCCAGCAGCCCCTCGGACAGGGTAGCCGGGGAGCTGTTTTTT.

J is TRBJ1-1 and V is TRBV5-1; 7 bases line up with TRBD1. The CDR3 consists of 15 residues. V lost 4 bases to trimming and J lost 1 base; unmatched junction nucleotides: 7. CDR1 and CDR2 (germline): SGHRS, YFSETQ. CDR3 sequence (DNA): TGCGCCAGCAGCAGACAGGGTGAATCGAACACTGAAGCTTTCTTT. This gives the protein CASSRQGESNTEAFF.

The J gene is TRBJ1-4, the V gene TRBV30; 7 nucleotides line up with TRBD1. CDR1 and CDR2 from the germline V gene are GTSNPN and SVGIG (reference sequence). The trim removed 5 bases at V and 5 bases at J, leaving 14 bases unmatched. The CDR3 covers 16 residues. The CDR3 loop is CAWELPGTVINEKLFF. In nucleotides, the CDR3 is TGTGCCTGGGAATTACCCGGGACAGTCATAAATGAAAAACTGTTTTTT.

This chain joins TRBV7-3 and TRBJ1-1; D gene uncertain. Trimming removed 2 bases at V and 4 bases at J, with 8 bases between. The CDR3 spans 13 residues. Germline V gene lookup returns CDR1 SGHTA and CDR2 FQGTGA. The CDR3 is CASSLLRSTEAFF. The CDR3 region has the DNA TGTGCCAGCAGCTTACTTAGGAGCACTGAAGCTTTCTTT.

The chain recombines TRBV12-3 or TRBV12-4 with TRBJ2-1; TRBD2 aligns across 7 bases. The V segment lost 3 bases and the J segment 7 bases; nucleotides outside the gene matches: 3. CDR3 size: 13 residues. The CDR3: CASSLRGGNEQFF. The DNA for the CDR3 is TGTGCCAGCAGTTTGCGGGGAGGGAATGAGCAGTTCTTC.

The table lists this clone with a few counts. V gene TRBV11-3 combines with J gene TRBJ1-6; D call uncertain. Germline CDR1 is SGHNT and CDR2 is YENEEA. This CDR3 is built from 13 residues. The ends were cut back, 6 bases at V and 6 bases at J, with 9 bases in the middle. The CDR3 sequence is CASRRGGNSPLHF. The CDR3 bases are TGTGCCAGCAGACGGGGAGGTAATTCACCCCTCCACTTT.

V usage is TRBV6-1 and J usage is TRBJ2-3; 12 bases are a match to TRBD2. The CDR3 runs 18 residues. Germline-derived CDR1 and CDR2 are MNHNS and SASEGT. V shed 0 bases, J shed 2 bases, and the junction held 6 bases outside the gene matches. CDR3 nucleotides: TGTGCCAGCAGTGAAGCGCACACTAGCGGGAGGTTCACAGATACGCAGTATTTT. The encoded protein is CASSEAHTSGRFTDTQYF.

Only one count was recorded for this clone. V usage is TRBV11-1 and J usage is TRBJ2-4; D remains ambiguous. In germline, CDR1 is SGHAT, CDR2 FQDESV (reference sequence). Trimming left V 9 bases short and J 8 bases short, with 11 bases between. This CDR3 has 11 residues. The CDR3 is CARRYDDIQYF. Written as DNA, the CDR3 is TGTGCCAGGCGATACGATGACATTCAGTACTTC.

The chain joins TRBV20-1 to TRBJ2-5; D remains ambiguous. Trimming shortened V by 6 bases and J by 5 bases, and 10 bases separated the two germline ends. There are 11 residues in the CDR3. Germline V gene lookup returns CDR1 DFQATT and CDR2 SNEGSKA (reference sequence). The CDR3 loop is CSAELRETQYF. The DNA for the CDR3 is TGCAGTGCAGAACTACGGGAGACCCAGTACTTC.

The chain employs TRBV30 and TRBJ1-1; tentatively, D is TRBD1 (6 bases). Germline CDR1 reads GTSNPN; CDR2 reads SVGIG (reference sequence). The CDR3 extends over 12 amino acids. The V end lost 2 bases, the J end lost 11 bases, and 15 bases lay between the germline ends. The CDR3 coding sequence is TGTGCCTGGAGTACCATCGGACAGTCTGCTTTCTTT. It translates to CAWSTIGQSAFF.

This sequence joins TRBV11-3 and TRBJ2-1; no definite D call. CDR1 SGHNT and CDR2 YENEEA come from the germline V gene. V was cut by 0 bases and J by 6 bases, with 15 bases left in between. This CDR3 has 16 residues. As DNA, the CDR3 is TGTGCCAGCAGCTTAGATCAACCGGGTTGGGTCAATGAGCAGTTCTTC. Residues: CASSLDQPGWVNEQFF.